The entry below describes one T cell receptor beta chain. Its antigen is not identified. These data come from a study of cytomegalovirus exposure and HLA in healthy donors. Overall study results and limits: The productive fraction for most TCR beta V segments was about 87% or about 30% in an earlier analysis. An analysis that came later showed most CMV-associated TCR beta chains appearing HLA-restricted.

The PCR used 60 Vbeta and 13 Jbeta primers. Measured with immunoSEQ multiplex PCR; TCRdb has only the in-frame clones, and not every one. This table holds more than 130,000 clones, about 80% found once. Trimming pared 5 bases from V and 6 bases from J, leaving 14 bases between. In germline, CDR1 is SGHTA, CDR2 FQGNSA. The CDR3 spans 14 residues. The sequence came from a man between 18 and 35 years old in good health and CMV-seronegative. J is TRBJ2-4 and V is TRBV7-2; maybe TRBD1 (5 bases). Specimen: PBMCs. CDR3 amino acids: CASSPVGRRNIQYF. The CDR3 DNA reads as TGTGCCAGCAGCCCCGTGGGGCGCCGAAACATTCAGTACTTC.